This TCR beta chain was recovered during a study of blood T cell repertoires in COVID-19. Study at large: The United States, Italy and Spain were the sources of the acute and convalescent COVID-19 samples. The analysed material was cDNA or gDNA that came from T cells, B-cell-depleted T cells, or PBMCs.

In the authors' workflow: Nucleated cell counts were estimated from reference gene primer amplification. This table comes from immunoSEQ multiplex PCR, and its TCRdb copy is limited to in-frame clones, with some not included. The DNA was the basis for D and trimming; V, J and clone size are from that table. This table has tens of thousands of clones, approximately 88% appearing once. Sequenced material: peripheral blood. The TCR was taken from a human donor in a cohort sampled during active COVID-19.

The DNA of the CDR3 is TGCGCCAGCAGCAGGGGACAGGGTGCAGAGACCCAGTACTTC. Translation: CASSRGQGAETQYF. The chain couples TRBV5-1 to TRBJ2-5, with 9 bases that match TRBD1. The V gene's germline CDR1 is SGHRS and CDR2 YFSETQ. V shed 4 bases and J 4 bases; nucleotides not matched to a gene: 5. The CDR3 consists of 14 residues.